Presented here are 20 T cell receptor beta chains from one specimen sequenced in a study of T cell repertoires in cytomegalovirus infection. Each CDR3 protein is one row after TCRdb ran MiXCR on the reads. The repertoire includes about 830,000 distinct CDR3 sequences, 30% to 35% of them detected once, and around 12% sits in the top ten. Their antigens are not known. Sequenced material: cultured CD8+ T cells from PBMCs, taken from culture after CMV antigen stimulation. The receptors originated from a human donor in good health (CMV status not recorded). Some clones in this sample may be carry-over from other donors' samples.

The chain employs TRBV6-5 and TRBJ1-5; D gene uncertain. V was pared by 8 bases and J by 0 bases, with 5 bases between. The CDR3 consists of 12 residues. CDR1 is MNHEY and CDR2 is SVGAGI in the germline V gene. For the CDR3, the DNA is TGTGCCAGCCACAGTAGCAATCAGCCCCAGCATTTT. It encodes CASHSSNQPQHF.

This clonotype was seen only a few times. The chain carries TRBV19 and TRBJ2-1; D might be TRBD2 (6 bases). Per germline, CDR1 LNHDA and CDR2 SQIVND (reference sequence). This CDR3 comprises 17 residues. The V end lost 4 bases, the J end lost 0 bases, and 16 bases lay between the germline ends. The CDR3 DNA reads as TGTGCCAGTAGTACCCCGACTAGTTGGTTCTCCTACAATGAGCAGTTCTTC. Its protein product is CASSTPTSWFSYNEQFF.

V usage is TRBV7-9 and J usage is TRBJ2-1, with D perhaps being TRBD1 or TRBD2 (5 bases each). There are 15 residues in the CDR3. From germline, CDR1 is SEHNR and CDR2 FQNEAQ (reference sequence). Between the trimmed V and J ends, which lost 1 base and 10 bases, there was a span of 17 bases. The CDR3 bases are TGTGCCAGCAGCTTAGGAGGGACCCAGGTTCCCGAGCAGTTCTTC. Its translation: CASSLGGTQVPEQFF.

CDR3 coding DNA: TGTGCCAGTAGTATGGGAATCCAAACAGATACGCAGTATTTT. Its translation: CASSMGIQTDTQYF. This rearrangement joins TRBV19 to TRBJ2-3; D gene unclear. The V end lost 3 bases, the J end lost 3 bases, and 10 bases lay between the germline ends. Germline lookup yields CDR1 LNHDA and CDR2 SQIVND (reference sequence). The length of the CDR3 is 14 residues. The complete variable domain, with remaining parts taken from reference TRBV19 and TRBJ2-3, reads DGGITQSPKYLFRKEGQNVTLSCEQNLNHDAMYWYRQDPGQGLRLIYYSQIVNDFQKGDIAEGYSVSREKKESFPLTVTSAQKNPTAFYLCASSMGIQTDTQYFGPGTRLTVL.

The genes are TRBV29-1 and TRBJ2-7; D unclear. V was cut by 3 bases and J by 0 bases, with 6 bases left in between. The CDR3 length is 12 residues. Germline V lookup: CDR1 SQVTM, CDR2 ANQGSEA. Here the CDR3 DNA reads TGCAGCGTTGACGCAGGCTCCTACGAGCAGTACTTC. It yields the protein CSVDAGSYEQYF.

A word on this clonotype: A much larger clone differs by one base, so this may be a read error. The conserved closing phenylalanine or tryptophan is absent in this CDR3, likely reflecting a read error. The chain combines TRBV7-2 with TRBJ1-1; D not resolved. V was trimmed by 2 bases and J by 6 bases, leaving 16 bases between them. The CDR3 spans 15 residues. Germline lookup yields CDR1 SGHTA and CDR2 FQGNSA. The CDR3 DNA is TGTGCCAGCAGCTTATCCCGGTGGGCGGTCGCTGAAGCTTTCTAT. Residues: CASSLSRWAVAEAFY.

This clonotype was counted a few times. The chain couples TRBV4-1 to TRBJ2-7; 8 bases line up with TRBD1. This CDR3 spans 15 amino acids. Germline trimming cut 1 base from V and 3 bases from J; bases unmatched to any gene: 5. Per germline, CDR1 MGHRA and CDR2 YSYEKL. The CDR3 DNA sequence: TGCGCCAGCAGCCAAGTGACAGGGGCGGACTACGAGCAGTACTTC. Its translation is CASSQVTGADYEQYF.

This clonotype showed up many times. The rearrangement links TRBV7-2 to TRBJ2-5; no definite D call. The germline V and J ends were trimmed by 6 bases and 1 base, with 12 bases remaining between them. The germline gives CDR1 SGHTA, CDR2 FQGNSA. The length of the CDR3 is 14 residues. Here the CDR3 reads CASRLTVVQETQYF. CDR3 bases: TGTGCCAGCAGACTAACAGTAGTCCAAGAGACCCAGTACTTC.

This clonotype was observed a few times. This chain joins TRBV2 and TRBJ2-1, with 9 bases matching TRBD1. The CDR3 spans 15 residues. Germline V gene data show CDR1 as SNHLY and CDR2 as FYNNEI. J gave up 7 bases and V 7 bases, and 11 bases lay outside the gene matches. The CDR3 DNA reads as TGTGCCAGCACCTTCGCACAGGGGGCGCGTAATGAGCAGTTCTTC. Amino acids: CASTFAQGARNEQFF. Looking up the rest from reference TRBV2 and TRBJ2-1 gives the full variable domain: EPEVTQTPSHQVTQMGQEVILRCVPISNHLYFYWYRQILGQKVEFLVSFYNNEISEKSEIFDDQFSVERPDGSNFTLKIRSTKLEDSAMYFCASTFAQGARNEQFFGPGTRLTVL.

This sequence joins TRBV7-3 and TRBJ2-5; D is uncertain. The CDR3 is 14 residues long. Between the trimmed V and J ends, which lost 3 bases and 1 base, there was a span of 9 bases. The germline gives CDR1 SGHTA, CDR2 FQGTGA. The CDR3 region has the DNA TGTGCCAGCAGCTTGGACGGATTCCAAGAGACCCAGTACTTC. It is translated as CASSLDGFQETQYF.

This chain connects TRBV6-5 to TRBJ2-7; 7 bases fit TRBD2. CDR1 is MNHEY and CDR2 is SVGAGI in the germline V gene. Germline trimming cut 2 bases from V and 3 bases from J; bases unmatched to any gene: 4. This CDR3 has 14 residues. This CDR3 is CASSYGSGYYEQYF. The DNA for the CDR3 is TGTGCCAGCAGTTACGGTAGCGGGTACTACGAGCAGTACTTC.

The chain uses TRBV7-6 and TRBJ2-7; 8 bases fit TRBD1. The J segment lost 3 bases and the V segment lost 3 bases, leaving 7 bases of the junction unmatched. Germline CDR1 reads SGHVS; CDR2 reads FNYEAQ. CDR3 length equals 15 residues. This CDR3 is CASSFNQGADYEQYF. The CDR3 nucleotides read TGTGCCAGCAGCTTTAACCAGGGGGCCGACTACGAGCAGTACTTC. Drawing the rest from reference TRBV7-6 and TRBJ2-7, the complete variable domain is GAGVSQSPRYKVTKRGQDVALRCDPISGHVSLYWYRQALGQGPEFLTYFNYEAQQDKSGLPNDRFSAERPEGSISTLTIQRTEQRDSAMYRCASSFNQGADYEQYFGPGTRLTVT.

This clonotype was observed a handful of times. The DNA of the CDR3 is TGTGCCAGCAGCGTAGCCCACAGCCGGGAGACCCAGTACTTC. It yields the protein CASSVAHSRETQYF. The rearrangement links TRBV9 to TRBJ2-5, with unresolved D. This CDR3 comprises 14 residues. Trimming took 0 bases from V and 5 from J, leaving 11 bases between them. From germline, CDR1 is SGDLS and CDR2 YYNGEE.

In DNA, the CDR3 is TGTGCCAGCAGCTTTGACGGGACAGGGTTCCACAATGAGCAGTTCTTC. It encodes CASSFDGTGFHNEQFF. The chain has TRBV11-1 and TRBJ2-1; TRBD1 agrees at 9 bases. In germline, CDR1 is SGHAT, CDR2 FQDESV (reference sequence). Unmatched junction bases numbered 8, after V lost 3 bases and J lost 5 bases. The CDR3 spans 16 residues.

As regards this clonotype: The germline gene is not matched at one end of the junction; a read error may be the cause. V is TRBV5-3 and J is TRBJ1-5; no clear D. TRBV5-3 is flagged as an ORF with uncertain function. There are 15 residues in the CDR3. This CDR3 is CTSSLGPHRNQPQHF. CDR3 in DNA: TGTACCAGCAGCTTGGGCCCACACCGGAATCAGCCCCAGCATTTT.

The V and J genes are TRBV7-9 and TRBJ1-2; tentative D call: TRBD1 (5 bases). CDR3 length equals 15 residues. Trimming stripped 4 bases from V and 2 bases from J, with 14 bases between. Germline V CDR1 and CDR2: SEHNR, FQNEAQ (reference sequence). CDR3 in amino acids: CASSSLRDRNYGYTF. The DNA of the CDR3 is TGTGCCAGCAGCTCACTCCGGGACCGGAACTATGGCTACACCTTC.

The V call is TRBV28, the J call TRBJ1-4, with 8 bases matching TRBD1. Germline-derived CDR1 and CDR2 are MDHEN and SYDVKM. The CDR3 loop spans 14 amino acids. V dropped 8 bases and J dropped 8; count of bases not matched to a gene: 10. The CDR3: CASLLTGADEKLFF. The CDR3 nucleotides read TGTGCCAGCCTATTGACAGGGGCCGACGAAAAACTGTTTTTT.

V usage is TRBV5-4 and J usage is TRBJ1-3, with TRBD1 matching over 9 bases. The CDR3 contains 15 residues. CDR1 and CDR2 (germline): SGHNT, YYREEE (reference sequence). With 1 base clipped from V and 6 bases from J, the junction kept 5 bases outside the gene matches. The CDR3 region has the DNA TGTGCCAGCAGCTTGCCGGGACAGGGATCAAACACCATATATTTT. This codes for CASSLPGQGSNTIYF. Together with reference TRBV5-4 and TRBJ1-3, the CDR3 gives the full variable domain: ETGVTQSPTHLIKTRGQQVTLRCSSQSGHNTVSWYQQALGQGPQFIFQYYREEENGRGNFPPRFSGLQFPNYSSELNVNALELDDSALYLCASSLPGQGSNTIYFGEGSWLTVV.

V gene TRBV7-6 combines with J gene TRBJ2-5; no firm D call. Trimming removed 4 bases at V and 0 bases at J, with 6 bases between. The CDR3 length is 13 residues. Per the germline V gene, CDR1 is SGHVS and CDR2 is FNYEAQ. The CDR3 nucleotides are TGTGCCAGCAGCTCCCCGTACCAAGAGACCCAGTACTTC. Residues: CASSSPYQETQYF. The full variable domain, completed using reference TRBV7-6 and TRBJ2-5, is GAGVSQSPRYKVTKRGQDVALRCDPISGHVSLYWYRQALGQGPEFLTYFNYEAQQDKSGLPNDRFSAERPEGSISTLTIQRTEQRDSAMYRCASSSPYQETQYFGPGTRLLVL.

This clonotype has only a few counts. The rearrangement joins TRBV4-1 to TRBJ2-7; 7 nucleotides line up with TRBD2. Germline V gives CDR1 MGHRA, CDR2 YSYEKL. CDR3 length: 15 amino acids. Trimming at V came to 0 bases and at J to 7 bases, leaving 9 bases not matched to a gene. In nucleotides, the CDR3 is TGCGCCAGCAGCCAAGAAAAGGGAGGGTTAGGAGAGCAGTACTTC. It encodes CASSQEKGGLGEQYF.